Sequencing of this T cell receptor (beta chain) was carried out in a study of T cell responses to AZD1222 COVID-19 vaccine. The protocol was immunoSEQ multiplex PCR, while the TCRdb copy is restricted to in-frame clones and leaves out a portion. The sample shows 120,000 to 150,000 clones, 85% to 95% of them seen only once. The count of this clone is one. Sequences were derived from peripheral blood, sampled on day 0 of MenACWY control vaccination. This receptor was taken from an adult in good health.

Written as DNA, the CDR3 is TGTGCCAGCAGTTACGACCCGCGGGACAGCGGCTACACCTTC. Protein: CASSYDPRDSGYTF. This chain joins TRBV6-5 and TRBJ1-2, with 7 positions matching TRBD1. The CDR3 has 14 residues. J gave up 8 bases and V 2 bases, and 8 bases lay outside the gene matches. CDR1 is MNHEY and CDR2 is SVGAGI in the germline V gene.